This T cell receptor beta chain was captured by sequencing in a study of T cell repertoires in cytomegalovirus infection. TCRdb independently ran MiXCR on the reads; one entry per CDR3 protein. The data show approximately 770,000 distinct CDR3 sequences, 25% to 30% seen once. Study-wide points: CMV-specific TCR beta clonotypes restricted by HLA-C dominated the ex vivo response.

This clonotype was counted between two and nine times. Its antigen is as yet unknown. The germline gives CDR1 WNHNN, CDR2 SYGVQD (reference sequence). Trimming took off 3 bases at V and 0 bases at J, with 8 bases between the two ends. The CDR3 spans 15 residues. The chain has TRBV10-1 and TRBJ2-2; weak D call: TRBD2 (5 bases). The clonotype was recovered from a human donor in good health (CMV status not recorded). Some clones in this sample may be carry-over from other donors' samples. Sequences were derived from cultured CD8+ T cells from PBMCs, sampled from culture after CMV antigen stimulation. The CDR3 region is CASSDDSANTGELFF. The CDR3 nucleotides are TGCGCCAGCAGTGATGATAGCGCGAACACCGGGGAGCTGTTTTTT.